The 2 T cell receptor beta chains listed next were all sequenced from one sample in a study of identical twins. TCRdb used MiXCR to reprocess the 5' RACE reads, holding one entry per CDR3 protein. The sample holds around 680,000 distinct CDR3 sequences, 8.5% to 9% seen once. The sample was also reused in another study, on yellow fever vaccine responses in identical twins.

The source material was PBMCs. These receptors were obtained from a woman between 18 and 29 years old in good health.

The chain couples TRBV6-2 or TRBV6-3 to TRBJ2-3; TRBD1 matches at 8 bases. CDR1 is MNHEY and CDR2 is SVGEGT in the germline V gene. The CDR3 extends over 13 amino acids. With V trimmed by 10 bases and J by 7 bases, 10 bases remained unmatched. DNA of the CDR3: TGTGCCACCAGGGGGCTTGCTGCTAATACGCAGTATTTT. Encoded protein: CATRGLAANTQYF.

This clonotype was seen only a few times. The chain carries TRBV30 and TRBJ2-3; 10 bases agree with TRBD1. The ends lost 2 bases at V and 2 bases at J; junction bases unmatched: 7. CDR1 and CDR2 from the germline V gene are GTSNPN and SVGIG (reference sequence). The CDR3 contains 16 residues. The CDR3 DNA follows: TGTGCCTGGAGTCCAGGACAGGGGGGGATCACAGATACGCAGTATTTT. Translating it yields CAWSPGQGGITDTQYF. The variable domain in full, with the rest retrieved from reference TRBV30 and TRBJ2-3, is SQTIHQWPATLVQPVGSPLSLECTVEGTSNPNLYWYRQAAGRGLQLLFYSVGIGQISSEVPQNLSASRPQDRQFILSSKKLLLSDSGFYLCAWSPGQGGITDTQYFGPGTRLTVL.